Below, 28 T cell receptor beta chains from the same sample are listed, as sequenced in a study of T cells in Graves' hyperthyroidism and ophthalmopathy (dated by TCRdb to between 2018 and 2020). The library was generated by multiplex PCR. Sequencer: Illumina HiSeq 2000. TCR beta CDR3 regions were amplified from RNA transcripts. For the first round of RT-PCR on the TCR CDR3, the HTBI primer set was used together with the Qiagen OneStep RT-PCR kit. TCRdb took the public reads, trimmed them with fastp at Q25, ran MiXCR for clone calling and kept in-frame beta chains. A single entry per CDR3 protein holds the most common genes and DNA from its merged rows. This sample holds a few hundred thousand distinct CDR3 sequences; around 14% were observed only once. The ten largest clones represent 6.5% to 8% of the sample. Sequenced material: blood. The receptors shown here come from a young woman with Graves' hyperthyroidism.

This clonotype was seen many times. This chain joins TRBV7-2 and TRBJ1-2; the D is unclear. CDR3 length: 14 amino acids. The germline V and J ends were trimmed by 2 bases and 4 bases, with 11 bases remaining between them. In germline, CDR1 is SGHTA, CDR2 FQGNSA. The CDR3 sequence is CASSLPPAPYGYTF. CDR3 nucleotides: TGTGCCAGCAGCTTACCTCCGGCCCCCTATGGCTACACCTTC.

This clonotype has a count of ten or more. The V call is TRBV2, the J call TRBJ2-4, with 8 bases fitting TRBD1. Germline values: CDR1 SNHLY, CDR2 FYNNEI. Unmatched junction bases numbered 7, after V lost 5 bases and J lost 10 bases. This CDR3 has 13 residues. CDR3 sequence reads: CASSPPGQDIQYF. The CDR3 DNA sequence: TGTGCCAGCAGTCCTCCGGGACAGGATATTCAGTACTTC.

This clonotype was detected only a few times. The CDR3 spells CSVEAKGPNTEAFF. CDR3 nucleotides: TGCAGCGTTGAAGCCAAGGGTCCGAACACTGAAGCTTTCTTT. The chain couples TRBV29-1 to TRBJ1-1, with D unclear. This CDR3 is built from 14 residues. In germline, CDR1 is SQVTM, CDR2 ANQGSEA. V was trimmed by 1 base and J by 1 base, leaving 10 bases between them.

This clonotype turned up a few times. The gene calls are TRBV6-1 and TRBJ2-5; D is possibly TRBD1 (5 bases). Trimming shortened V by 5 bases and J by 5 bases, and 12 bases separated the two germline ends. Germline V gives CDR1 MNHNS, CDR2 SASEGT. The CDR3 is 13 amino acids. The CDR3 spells CASSTRASETQYF. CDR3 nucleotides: TGTGCCAGCAGTACCAGGGCTTCGGAGACCCAGTACTTC.

CDR3 sequence: CASSTKFSLAFEQYF. The CDR3 region has the DNA TGTGCCAGTAGTACCAAATTTTCACTAGCCTTCGAGCAGTACTTC. This chain connects TRBV19 to TRBJ2-7; tentatively, D is TRBD2 (6 bases). Germline CDR1 LNHDA, CDR2 SQIVND (reference sequence). Trimming stripped 4 bases from V and 6 bases from J, with 19 bases between. The CDR3 is made up of 15 amino acids.

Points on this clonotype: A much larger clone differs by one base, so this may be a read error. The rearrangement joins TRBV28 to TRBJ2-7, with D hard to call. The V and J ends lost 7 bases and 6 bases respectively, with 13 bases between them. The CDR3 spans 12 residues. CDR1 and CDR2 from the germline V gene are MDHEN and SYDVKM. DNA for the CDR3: TGTGCCAGCAATTTTCCGAGTTCCGAGCAGTACTTC. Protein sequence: CASNFPSSEQYF.

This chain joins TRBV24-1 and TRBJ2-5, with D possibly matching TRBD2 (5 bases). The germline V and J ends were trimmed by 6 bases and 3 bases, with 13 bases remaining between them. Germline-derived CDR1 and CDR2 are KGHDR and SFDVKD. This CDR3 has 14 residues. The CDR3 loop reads CATSQTTWEETQYF. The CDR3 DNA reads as TGTGCCACCAGTCAGACTACCTGGGAAGAGACCCAGTACTTC.

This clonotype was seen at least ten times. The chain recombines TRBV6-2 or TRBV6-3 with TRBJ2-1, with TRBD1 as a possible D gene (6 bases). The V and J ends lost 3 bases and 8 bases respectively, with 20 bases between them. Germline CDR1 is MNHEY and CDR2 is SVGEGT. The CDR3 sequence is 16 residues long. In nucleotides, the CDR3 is TGTGCCAGCAGTTATATGACAGGTGATCTTGGGGATGAGCAGTTCTTC. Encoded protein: CASSYMTGDLGDEQFF.

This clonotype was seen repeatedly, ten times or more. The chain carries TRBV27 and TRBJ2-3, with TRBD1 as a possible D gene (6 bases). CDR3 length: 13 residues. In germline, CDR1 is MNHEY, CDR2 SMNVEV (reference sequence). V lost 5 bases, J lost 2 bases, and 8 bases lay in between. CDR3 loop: CASSRTVTDTQYF. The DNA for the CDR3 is TGTGCCAGCAGTAGGACAGTCACAGATACGCAGTATTTT.

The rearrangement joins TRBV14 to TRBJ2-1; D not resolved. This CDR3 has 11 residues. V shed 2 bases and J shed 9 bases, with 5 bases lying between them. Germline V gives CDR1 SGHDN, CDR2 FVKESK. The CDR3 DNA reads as TGTGCCAGCAGCCAATACGCTGAGCAGTTCTTC. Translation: CASSQYAEQFF. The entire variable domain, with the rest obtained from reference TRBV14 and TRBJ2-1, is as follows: EAGVTQFPSHSVIEKGQTVTLRCDPISGHDNLYWYRRVMGKEIKFLLHFVKESKQDESGMPNNRFLAERTGGTYSTLKVQPAELEDSGVYFCASSQYAEQFFGPGTRLTVL.

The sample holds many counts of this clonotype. CDR3 sequence reads: CASSLMGQGVDQPQHF. The CDR3 region has the DNA TGTGCCAGCTCACTGATGGGACAGGGAGTTGATCAGCCCCAGCATTTT. This chain uses TRBV18 with TRBJ1-5, with 9 bases lining up with TRBD1. Germline CDR1 is KGHSH and CDR2 is LQKENI. V gave up 4 bases and J gave up 5 bases; unmatched junction bases: 9. CDR3 length: 16 residues.

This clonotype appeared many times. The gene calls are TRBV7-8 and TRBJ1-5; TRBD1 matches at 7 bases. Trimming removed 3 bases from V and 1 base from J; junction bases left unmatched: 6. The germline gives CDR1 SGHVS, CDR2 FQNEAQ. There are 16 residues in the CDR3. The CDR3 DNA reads TGTGCCAGCAGCTTCGGTGGCAGGGGGAGCAATCAGCCCCAGCATTTT. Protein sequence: CASSFGGRGSNQPQHF.

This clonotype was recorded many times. The CDR3 sequence is CASRGVSTDTQYF. CDR3 DNA sequence: TGTGCCAGCAGGGGGGTCAGCACAGATACGCAGTATTTT. This chain joins TRBV7-9 and TRBJ2-3; perhaps D is TRBD1 or TRBD2 (5 bases each). Trimming shortened V by 6 bases and J by 0 bases, and 7 bases separated the two germline ends. Germline V gene lookup returns CDR1 SEHNR and CDR2 FQNEAQ (reference sequence). This CDR3 is built from 13 residues.

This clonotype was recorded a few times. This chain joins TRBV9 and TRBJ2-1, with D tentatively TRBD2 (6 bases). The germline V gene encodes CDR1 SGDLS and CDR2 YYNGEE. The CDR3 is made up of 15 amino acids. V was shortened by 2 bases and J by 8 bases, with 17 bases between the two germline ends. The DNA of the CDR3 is TGTGCCAGCAGCGTCACCCTGGGGGGTGGCGATGAGCAGTTCTTC. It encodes CASSVTLGGGDEQFF.

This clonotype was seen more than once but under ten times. The CDR3 nucleotides are TGTGCCAGCAGTTGGGACAGCTCTTATCAGCCCCAGCATTTT. It codes for CASSWDSSYQPQHF. The chain employs TRBV27 and TRBJ1-5, with 7 bases identical to TRBD1. Looked up from germline, CDR1 is MNHEY and CDR2 is SMNVEV (reference sequence). CDR3 length: 14 residues. The ends lost 4 bases at V and 5 bases at J; junction bases unmatched: 5.

The CDR3 DNA is TGTGCCAGCAGCGTAGTTGCGGGCACCGGGGAGCTGTTTTTT. Translating gives CASSVVAGTGELFF. This rearrangement joins TRBV9 to TRBJ2-2; a possible D gene is TRBD2 (5 bases). This CDR3 has 14 residues. Trimming took off 0 bases at V and 4 bases at J, with 7 bases between the two ends. Germline CDR1 is SGDLS and CDR2 is YYNGEE. Combining the CDR3 with reference TRBV9 and TRBJ2-2 gives the whole variable domain DSGVTQTPKHLITATGQRVTLRCSPRSGDLSVYWYQQSLDQGLQFLIQYYNGEERAKGNILERFSAQQFPDLHSELNLSSLELGDSALYFCASSVVAGTGELFFGEGSRLTVL.

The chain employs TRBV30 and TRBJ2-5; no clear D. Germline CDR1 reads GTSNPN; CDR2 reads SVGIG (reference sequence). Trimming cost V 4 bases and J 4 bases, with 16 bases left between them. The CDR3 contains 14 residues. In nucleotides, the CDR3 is TGTGCCTGGACCCCCTCGGGCCGCTCAGAGACCCAGTACTTC. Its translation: CAWTPSGRSETQYF. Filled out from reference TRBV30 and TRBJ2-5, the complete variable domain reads SQTIHQWPATLVQPVGSPLSLECTVEGTSNPNLYWYRQAAGRGLQLLFYSVGIGQISSEVPQNLSASRPQDRQFILSSKKLLLSDSGFYLCAWTPSGRSETQYFGPGTRLLVL.

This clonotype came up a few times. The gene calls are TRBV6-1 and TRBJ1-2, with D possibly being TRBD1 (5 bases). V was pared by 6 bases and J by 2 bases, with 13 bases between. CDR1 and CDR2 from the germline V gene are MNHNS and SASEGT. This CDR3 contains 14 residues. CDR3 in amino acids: CASRGDGGNYGYTF. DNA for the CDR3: TGTGCCAGCAGGGGGGACGGGGGAAACTATGGCTACACCTTC.

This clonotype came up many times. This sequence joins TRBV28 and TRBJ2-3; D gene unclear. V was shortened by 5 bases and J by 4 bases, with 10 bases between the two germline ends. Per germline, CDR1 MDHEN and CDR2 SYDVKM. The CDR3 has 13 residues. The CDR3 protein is CASSVRQADTQYF. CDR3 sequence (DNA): TGTGCCAGCAGTGTACGGCAGGCAGATACGCAGTATTTT.

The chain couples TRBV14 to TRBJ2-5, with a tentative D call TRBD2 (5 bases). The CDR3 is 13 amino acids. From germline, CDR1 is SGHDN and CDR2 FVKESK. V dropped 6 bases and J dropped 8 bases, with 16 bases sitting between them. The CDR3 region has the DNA TGTGCCAGCAGTCCGGGAAACCACGGAACCCAGTACTTC. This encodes CASSPGNHGTQYF.

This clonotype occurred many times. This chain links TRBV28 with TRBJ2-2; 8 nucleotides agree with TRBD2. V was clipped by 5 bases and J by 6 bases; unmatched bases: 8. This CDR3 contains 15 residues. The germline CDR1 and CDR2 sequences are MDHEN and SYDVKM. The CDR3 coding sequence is TGTGCCAGCAGTAGCGGGGGACCCGCTTCCGGGGAGCTGTTTTTT. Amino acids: CASSSGGPASGELFF. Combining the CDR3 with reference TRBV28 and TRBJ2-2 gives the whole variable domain DVKVTQSSRYLVKRTGEKVFLECVQDMDHENMFWYRQDPGLGLRLIYFSYDVKMKEKGDIPEGYSVSREKKERFSLILESASTNQTSMYLCASSSGGPASGELFFGEGSRLTVL.

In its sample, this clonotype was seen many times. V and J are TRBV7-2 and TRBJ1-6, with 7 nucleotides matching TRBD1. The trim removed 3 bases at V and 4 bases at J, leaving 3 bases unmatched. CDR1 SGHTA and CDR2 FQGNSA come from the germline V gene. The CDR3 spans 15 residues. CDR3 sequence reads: CASSFRGSYNSPLHF. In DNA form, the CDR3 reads TGTGCCAGCAGCTTCAGGGGGTCATATAATTCACCCCTCCACTTT.

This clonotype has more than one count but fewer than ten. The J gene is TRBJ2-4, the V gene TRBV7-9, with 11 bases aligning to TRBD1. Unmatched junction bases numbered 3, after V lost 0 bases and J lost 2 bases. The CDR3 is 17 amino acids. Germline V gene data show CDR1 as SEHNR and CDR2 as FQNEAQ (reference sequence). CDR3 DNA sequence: TGTGCCAGCAGCTTAGCGGGGACAGGGGGAACCAAAAACATTCAGTACTTC. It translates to CASSLAGTGGTKNIQYF. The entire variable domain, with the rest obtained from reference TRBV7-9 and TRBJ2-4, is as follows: DTGVSQNPRHKITKRGQNVTFRCDPISEHNRLYWYRQTLGQGPEFLTYFQNEAQLEKSRLLSDRFSAERPKGSFSTLEIQRTEQGDSAMYLCASSLAGTGGTKNIQYFGAGTRLSVL.

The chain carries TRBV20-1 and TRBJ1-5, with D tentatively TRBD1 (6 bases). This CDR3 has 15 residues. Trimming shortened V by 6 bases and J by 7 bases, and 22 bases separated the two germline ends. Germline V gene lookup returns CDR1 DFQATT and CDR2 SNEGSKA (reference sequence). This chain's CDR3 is CSATGLTGLGQPQHF. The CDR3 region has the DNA TGCAGTGCAACAGGGCTAACAGGGTTAGGACAGCCCCAGCATTTT.

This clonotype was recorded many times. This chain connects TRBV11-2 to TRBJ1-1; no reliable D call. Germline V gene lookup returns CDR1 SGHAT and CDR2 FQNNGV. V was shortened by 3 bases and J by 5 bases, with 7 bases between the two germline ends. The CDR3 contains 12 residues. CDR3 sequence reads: CASSFSGTEAFF. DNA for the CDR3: TGTGCCAGCAGCTTCTCGGGGACTGAAGCTTTCTTT. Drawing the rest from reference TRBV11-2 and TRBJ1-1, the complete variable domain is EAGVAQSPRYKIIEKRQSVAFWCNPISGHATLYWYQQILGQGPKLLIQFQNNGVVDDSQLPKDRFSAERLKGVDSTLKIQPAKLEDSAVYLCASSFSGTEAFFGQGTRLTVV.

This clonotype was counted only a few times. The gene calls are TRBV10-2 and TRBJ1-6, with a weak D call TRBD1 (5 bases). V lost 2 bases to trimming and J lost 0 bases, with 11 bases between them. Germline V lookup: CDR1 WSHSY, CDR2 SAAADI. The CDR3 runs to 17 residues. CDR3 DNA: TGCGCCAGCAGTGAGGAGGGGCAAAGCTCCTATAATTCACCCCTCCACTTT. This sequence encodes CASSEEGQSSYNSPLHF.

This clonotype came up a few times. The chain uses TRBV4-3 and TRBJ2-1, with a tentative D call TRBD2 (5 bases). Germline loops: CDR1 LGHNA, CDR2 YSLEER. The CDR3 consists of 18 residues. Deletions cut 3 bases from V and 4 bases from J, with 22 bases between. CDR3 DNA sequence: TGCGCCAGCAGCCAGGATTTGAGCGGCGGAAACCGTTACAATGAGCAGTTCTTC. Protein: CASSQDLSGGNRYNEQFF.

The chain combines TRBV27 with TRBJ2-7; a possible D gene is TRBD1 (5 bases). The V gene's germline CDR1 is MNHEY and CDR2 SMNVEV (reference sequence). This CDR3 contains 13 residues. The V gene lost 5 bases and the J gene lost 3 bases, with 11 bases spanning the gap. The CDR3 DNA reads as TGTGCCAGCAGTGCAGGGCCCTACTACGAGCAGTACTTC. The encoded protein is CASSAGPYYEQYF.